These 27 T cell receptor beta chains were all obtained from the same sample, sequenced in a study of regulatory T cells in long-lasting Graves disease. Arm-PCR of CDR3 regions with iRepertoire HTBI primers generated TCR beta libraries. TCRdb reanalysed the multiplex PCR reads using MiXCR and keeps one entry per CDR3 protein. The repertoire consists of more than 350,000 distinct CDR3 sequences, with about 16% occurring once and the leading ten covering around 15%. Regarding time point: newly diagnosed GD, antithyroid drugs for less than 3 months. Extracted RNA from PBMCs served as the source of the TCR library. This sample also belongs to another study, concerning T cells in Graves' hyperthyroidism and ophthalmopathy.

The sequences come from peripheral blood mononuclear cells (PBMCs), collected at new diagnosis, from a patient treated with antithyroid drugs. These receptors came from a woman aged 25 to 39 with Graves disease.

This clonotype was detected ten times or more. The chain links TRBV20-1 to TRBJ2-1, with 7 bases aligning to TRBD2. V dropped 3 bases and J dropped 0; count of bases not matched to a gene: 8. The CDR3 covers 16 residues. Germline-derived CDR1 and CDR2 are DFQATT and SNEGSKA (reference sequence). Here the CDR3 reads CSARAGVISSYNEQFF. DNA of the CDR3: TGCAGTGCTAGGGCGGGAGTAATCAGCTCCTACAATGAGCAGTTCTTC.

Remarks on this clonotype: This may arise from a read error, as a much more abundant clone is one base away. This chain connects TRBV13 to TRBJ2-1, with 8 bases aligning to TRBD1. Trimming took 5 bases from V and 5 from J; bases not matched to a gene: 11. Germline lookup yields CDR1 PRHDT and CDR2 FYEKMQ (reference sequence). This CDR3 has 16 residues. Written as DNA, the CDR3 is TGTGCCAGCAGCCTGATCAGAGACAGGGGCCACAATGAGCAGTTCTTC. The encoded protein is CASSLIRDRGHNEQFF.

In this sample, this clonotype turned up many times. This rearrangement joins TRBV30 to TRBJ1-1; TRBD1 is a possible D gene (6 bases). The ends were cut back, 6 bases at V and 5 bases at J, with 16 bases in the middle. Germline CDR1 and CDR2: GTSNPN and SVGIG (reference sequence). The CDR3 contains 13 residues. Here the CDR3 reads CACTGGGATEAFF. Written as DNA, the CDR3 is TGTGCCTGCACTGGCGGGGGGGCAACTGAAGCTTTCTTT.

This clonotype showed up just once. The chain links TRBV7-2 to TRBJ1-3; TRBD1 agrees at 10 bases. The CDR3 contains 15 residues. V lost 4 bases, J lost 4 bases, and 4 bases stayed unmatched. From germline, CDR1 is SGHTA and CDR2 FQGNSA. The CDR3 loop reads CASSSTGGSGNTIYF. As DNA, the CDR3 is TGTGCCAGCAGCTCGACAGGGGGCTCGGGAAACACCATATATTTT.

This clonotype was observed at least ten times. This CDR3 is CASTSTAIAEAFF. CDR3 coding DNA: TGCGCCAGCACCTCGACAGCCATCGCTGAAGCTTTCTTT. The V gene is TRBV4-1, the J gene TRBJ1-1; D perhaps matches TRBD1 (5 bases). The ends were cut back, 7 bases at V and 6 bases at J, with 15 bases in the middle. CDR1 and CDR2 from the germline V gene are MGHRA and YSYEKL. The CDR3 is made up of 13 amino acids.

This clonotype has only a few counts. The chain employs TRBV14 and TRBJ2-7; no definite D call. Germline CDR1 reads SGHDN; CDR2 reads FVKESK. Between the trimmed V and J ends, which lost 5 bases and 3 bases, there was a span of 11 bases. CDR3 length: 13 residues. The DNA for the CDR3 is TGTGCCAGCAGCAAACAAAGTTACTACGAGCAGTACTTC. Translating gives CASSKQSYYEQYF. The whole variable domain, remainder taken from reference TRBV14 and TRBJ2-7, is EAGVTQFPSHSVIEKGQTVTLRCDPISGHDNLYWYRRVMGKEIKFLLHFVKESKQDESGMPNNRFLAERTGGTYSTLKVQPAELEDSGVYFCASSKQSYYEQYFGPGTRLTVT.

This clonotype was recorded at least ten times. V and J are TRBV28 and TRBJ1-2; TRBD1 aligns across 7 bases. The germline CDR1 and CDR2 sequences are MDHEN and SYDVKM. The CDR3 is made up of 14 amino acids. J was trimmed by 2 bases and V by 5 bases; bases with no gene match: 5. The CDR3 sequence is CASSHSQGNYGYTF. The DNA of the CDR3 is TGTGCCAGCAGTCACTCACAGGGGAACTATGGCTACACCTTC.

This clonotype was observed a few times. This chain joins TRBV9 and TRBJ1-1; D is ambiguous. Trimming shortened V by 0 bases and J by 4 bases, and 10 bases separated the two germline ends. The CDR3 loop spans 14 amino acids. From germline, CDR1 is SGDLS and CDR2 YYNGEE. CDR3 protein: CASSVAPLGTEAFF. The CDR3 coding sequence is TGTGCCAGCAGCGTAGCGCCTCTCGGCACTGAAGCTTTCTTT. Based on the CDR3 plus reference TRBV9 and TRBJ1-1, the full variable domain is DSGVTQTPKHLITATGQRVTLRCSPRSGDLSVYWYQQSLDQGLQFLIQYYNGEERAKGNILERFSAQQFPDLHSELNLSSLELGDSALYFCASSVAPLGTEAFFGQGTRLTVV.

The chain links TRBV7-9 to TRBJ2-5; 8 bases align to TRBD2. This CDR3 has 20 amino acids. J was trimmed by 3 bases and V by 3 bases; bases with no gene match: 21. Germline V gene sequence: CDR1 SEHNR, CDR2 FQNEAQ (reference sequence). CDR3 bases: TGTGCCAGCAGCTTTCCTGAATCCTTACTAGCGGCCCCTGGGAAAGAGACCCAGTACTTC. It translates to CASSFPESLLAAPGKETQYF.

The chain links TRBV5-6 to TRBJ1-5; 10 nucleotides agree with TRBD1. This CDR3 region has 16 residues. V lost 2 bases, J lost 4 bases, and 6 bases stayed unmatched. Germline CDR1 reads SGHDT; CDR2 reads YYEEEE. The CDR3 sequence is CASSFWGQGKNQPQHF. In nucleotides, the CDR3 is TGTGCCAGCAGCTTTTGGGGACAGGGGAAGAATCAGCCCCAGCATTTT.

In this sample, this clonotype turned up a few times. The chain joins TRBV27 to TRBJ1-2; possibly TRBD1 for D (6 bases). V lost 0 bases and J lost 8, with 16 bases in between. The CDR3 sequence is 15 residues long. Germline CDR1 and CDR2: MNHEY and SMNVEV (reference sequence). CDR3 loop: CASSLSIRGYEGYTF. In DNA form, the CDR3 reads TGTGCCAGCAGTTTATCGATCAGGGGCTATGAAGGCTACACCTTC.

This clonotype has ten or more counts. The chain uses TRBV24-1 and TRBJ2-2, with TRBD1 identical over 7 bases. There are 16 residues in the CDR3. V shed 5 bases, J shed 2 bases, and the junction held 7 bases outside the gene matches. From germline, CDR1 is KGHDR and CDR2 SFDVKD. CDR3 coding DNA: TGTGCCACCAGTGCCGTGGGGACAGCAAACACCGGGGAGCTGTTTTTT. Residues: CATSAVGTANTGELFF.

This clonotype was found many times. V gene TRBV2 combines with J gene TRBJ2-1, with a weak D call TRBD2 (6 bases). Germline V gene data show CDR1 as SNHLY and CDR2 as FYNNEI. The CDR3 is 18 residues long. Trimming pared 8 bases from V and 0 bases from J, leaving 23 bases between. The CDR3 loop reads CASGLDRLDLVSYNEQFF. The CDR3 nucleotides read TGTGCCAGCGGCCTAGACAGACTAGACCTTGTCTCCTACAATGAGCAGTTCTTC.

This clonotype was seen more than once but under ten times. The gene calls are TRBV6-1 and TRBJ2-7; 7 nucleotides agree with TRBD1. The J segment lost 4 bases and the V segment lost 5 bases, leaving 17 bases of the junction unmatched. The CDR3 sequence is 17 residues long. Looked up from germline, CDR1 is MNHNS and CDR2 is SASEGT. CDR3 DNA: TGTGCCAGCAGTACCCCCCGCACCGGGACAGAGTTTTACGAGCAGTACTTC. The encoded protein is CASSTPRTGTEFYEQYF.

The gene calls are TRBV7-3 and TRBJ2-1; 9 bases match TRBD2. CDR3 size: 19 residues. The germline V gene encodes CDR1 SGHTA and CDR2 FQGTGA. The trim removed 1 base at V and 7 bases at J, leaving 17 bases unmatched. The CDR3 is CASSLNLVIGGGGPNEQFF. CDR3 DNA sequence: TGTGCCAGCAGCTTAAATTTAGTCATTGGCGGGGGGGGCCCGAATGAGCAGTTCTTC.

The rearrangement uses TRBV7-8 and TRBJ1-4, with 7 bases matching TRBD1. The trim removed 4 bases at V and 5 bases at J, leaving 7 bases unmatched. The length of the CDR3 is 15 residues. Germline V gene sequence: CDR1 SGHVS, CDR2 FQNEAQ. The CDR3 loop is CASSSYRGRNEKLFF. The DNA for the CDR3 is TGTGCCAGCAGCTCGTACAGGGGACGAAATGAAAAACTGTTTTTT.

This clonotype was found a few times. The genes are TRBV12-3 or TRBV12-4 and TRBJ2-2, with 7 nucleotides matching TRBD2. V shed 5 bases, J shed 1 base, and the junction held 16 bases outside the gene matches. CDR3 length: 19 amino acids. DNA of the CDR3: TGTGCCAGCAGTCCGGCGGTCGGGCGTAGCGGGCAGAACACCGGGGAGCTGTTTTTT. This sequence encodes CASSPAVGRSGQNTGELFF.

This clonotype was seen repeatedly, ten times or more. The gene calls are TRBV7-9 and TRBJ2-5, with 7 bases fitting TRBD1. CDR3 size: 16 residues. CDR1 and CDR2 from the germline V gene are SEHNR and FQNEAQ (reference sequence). V was pared by 2 bases and J by 2 bases, with 8 bases of the junction left unmatched. CDR3 nucleotide sequence: TGTGCCAGCAGCTTATGTCCGGGACAGATACAAGAGACCCAGTACTTC. Its protein product is CASSLCPGQIQETQYF.

This clonotype was counted many times. The chain employs TRBV20-1 and TRBJ2-3, with D perhaps TRBD2 (6 bases). The CDR3 runs to 13 residues. V was pared by 1 base and J by 4 bases, with 9 bases between. The germline gives CDR1 DFQATT, CDR2 SNEGSKA (reference sequence). As DNA, the CDR3 is TGCAGTGCTAGAGTGGGGGGTCCAGATACGCAGTATTTT. Amino acid sequence: CSARVGGPDTQYF.

This clonotype showed up many times. V and J are TRBV12-3 or TRBV12-4 and TRBJ1-2, with D unclear. The CDR3 contains 12 residues. With 4 bases removed from V and 6 bases from J, the gap between germline ends came to 9 bases. CDR3: CASSWGGDGYTF. The CDR3 DNA reads as TGTGCCAGCAGTTGGGGTGGGGATGGCTACACCTTC.

This clonotype was counted ten times or more. The chain employs TRBV6-1 and TRBJ1-1; tentatively, D is TRBD1 (6 bases). Germline assignment: CDR1 MNHNS and CDR2 SASEGT. The V gene lost 6 bases and the J gene lost 4 bases, with 12 bases spanning the gap. This CDR3 contains 13 residues. The CDR3 sequence: CASRPDRGTEAFF. The CDR3 nucleotides are TGTGCCAGCAGGCCGGACAGAGGCACTGAAGCTTTCTTT.

This clonotype appeared once. The chain uses TRBV11-3 and TRBJ2-7; 9 nucleotides align to TRBD1. CDR3 length: 18 residues. CDR1 and CDR2 (germline): SGHNT, YENEEA. V lost 5 bases to trimming and J lost 7 bases; unmatched junction nucleotides: 21. For the CDR3, the DNA is TGTGCCAGCAGCCCTTCTGGCCTGCGGGCGGGACAGGGTAATGAGCAGTACTTC. It translates to CASSPSGLRAGQGNEQYF. The variable domain in full, with the rest retrieved from reference TRBV11-3 and TRBJ2-7, is EAGVVQSPRYKIIEKKQPVAFWCNPISGHNTLYWYLQNLGQGPELLIRYENEEAVDDSQLPKDRFSAERLKGVDSTLKIQPAELGDSAVYLCASSPSGLRAGQGNEQYFGPGTRLTVT.

About this clonotype itself: Since no conserved phenylalanine or tryptophan closes the CDR3, a read error is the likely cause. J is TRBJ2-7 and V is TRBV13; D unresolved. Per germline, CDR1 PRHDT and CDR2 FYEKMQ (reference sequence). Deletions cut 0 bases from V and 0 bases from J, with 9 bases between. The CDR3 has 15 residues. Here the CDR3 reads CASSLGVQDSYEQYS. The CDR3 DNA sequence: TGTGCCAGCAGCTTAGGGGTCCAGGACTCCTACGAGCAGTACTCC.

This clonotype appeared many times. The genes are TRBV2 and TRBJ1-2; D may be TRBD1 (6 bases). Germline lookup yields CDR1 SNHLY and CDR2 FYNNEI. Trimming took off 5 bases at V and 4 bases at J, with 11 bases between the two ends. The CDR3 contains 13 residues. CDR3: CASSRGAGYGYTF. Written as DNA, the CDR3 is TGTGCCAGCAGTCGGGGGGCCGGCTATGGCTACACCTTC.

The V call is TRBV7-9, the J call TRBJ2-7; 10 positions match TRBD2. The J call is uncertain, as TRBJ2-1 better fits the DNA end. Per the germline V gene, CDR1 is SEHNR and CDR2 is FQNEAQ (reference sequence). The CDR3 has 16 residues. The CDR3 protein is CASSLVASGSGEGQFF. In DNA, the CDR3 is TGTGCCAGCAGCTTAGTGGCTAGCGGGAGTGGGGAAGGGCAGTTCTTC.

This clonotype was seen many times. The chain couples TRBV11-2 to TRBJ2-7; a weak D match, TRBD2 (5 bases). Germline CDR1 reads SGHAT; CDR2 reads FQNNGV. The CDR3 contains 13 residues. V gave up 1 base and J gave up 7 bases, with 11 bases separating them. This CDR3 is CASSLVRGLEQYF. The CDR3 bases are TGTGCCAGCAGCTTAGTTAGAGGGTTGGAGCAGTACTTC. Full variable domain (rest looked up from reference TRBV11-2 and TRBJ2-7): EAGVAQSPRYKIIEKRQSVAFWCNPISGHATLYWYQQILGQGPKLLIQFQNNGVVDDSQLPKDRFSAERLKGVDSTLKIQPAKLEDSAVYLCASSLVRGLEQYFGPGTRLTVT.

In its sample, this clonotype was seen a few times. J is TRBJ1-5 and V is TRBV6-1; D uncertain. CDR1 is MNHNS and CDR2 is SASEGT in the germline V gene. V was pared by 6 bases and J by 0 bases, with 9 bases between. The CDR3 loop spans 14 amino acids. CDR3: CASSPDYSNQPQHF. As DNA, the CDR3 is TGTGCCAGCAGCCCGGATTATAGCAATCAGCCCCAGCATTTT.